A selection of T cell receptor beta chains follows, all from one sample in a study of cytomegalovirus exposure and HLA in healthy donors. TCRdb's table, derived via immunoSEQ multiplex PCR, lists solely in-frame clones and lacks some. The sample has approximately 140,000 clones, 60% to 85% seen once. Sequencing was carried out using PBMCs. All receptors derive from a male donor in good health and CMV-seronegative. The CDR3 runs from the conserved cysteine through the conserved F or W. A D gene is named only where the DNA matches it firmly. Clone size appears in some rows only: once, few, many, or a class for an expanded clone.

V	size	D	J	CDR3	DNA
TRBV5-1	-	TRBD1	TRBJ1-1	CASSKDRVDTEAFF	TGCGCCAGCAGCAAGGACAGGGTTGACACTGAAGCTTTCTTT
TRBV18	-	TRBD1	TRBJ2-2	CASSPLPHRGLITGELFF	TGTGCCAGCTCACCACTCCCCCACAGGGGGTTAATCACCGGGGAGCTGTTTTTT
TRBV7-2	-	-	TRBJ2-5	CASSLVHSYQETQYF	TGTGCCAGCAGCTTAGTGCACAGCTACCAAGAGACCCAGTACTTC
TRBV19	-	TRBD1	TRBJ2-5	CATSDRDETQYF	TGTGCCACATCGGACAGGGATGAGACCCAGTACTTC
TRBV25-1	-	-	TRBJ2-7	CASISNPDEQYF	TGTGCCAGCATCTCTAATCCGGACGAGCAGTACTTC
TRBV7-2	-	TRBD2	TRBJ2-3	CASSLGGRTASDTQYF	TGTGCCAGCAGCTTAGGCGGGAGGACCGCCTCAGATACGCAGTATTTT
TRBV7-8	-	TRBD1	TRBJ2-7	CASSFSGQRNYEQYF	TGTGCCAGCAGCTTCTCGGGACAGCGAAACTACGAGCAGTACTTC
TRBV7-9	-	TRBD2	TRBJ2-1	CASSTRLAAYNEQFF	TGTGCCAGCAGCACAAGACTAGCAGCCTACAATGAGCAGTTCTTC
TRBV10-3	-	-	TRBJ2-7	CAISDSPAYEQYF	TGTGCCATCAGTGACTCTCCCGCCTACGAGCAGTACTTC
TRBV7-3	few	TRBD1	TRBJ2-7	CASSLTGTGGSEQYF	TGTGCCAGCAGCTTAACCGGGACAGGGGGCAGCGAGCAGTACTTC
TRBV30	-	TRBD1	TRBJ2-1	CAWMTGPNEQFF	TGTGCCTGGATGACAGGGCCCAATGAGCAGTTCTTC
TRBV7-9	-	TRBD1	TRBJ2-7	CASTTGTGLDEQYF	TGTGCCAGCACCACCGGGACAGGTCTCGACGAGCAGTACTTC
TRBV4-1	-	-	TRBJ1-1	CASSPPSANTEAFF	TGCGCCAGCAGCCCCCCGAGCGCGAACACTGAAGCTTTCTTT
TRBV5-6	-	-	TRBJ2-1	CASLSDKSGLLYNEQFF	TGTGCCAGCCTTTCAGACAAGAGTGGGCTTCTGTACAATGAGCAGTTCTTC
TRBV2	-	-	TRBJ2-3	CASSPTSGADTQYF	TGTGCCAGCAGCCCGACTAGTGGCGCAGATACGCAGTATTTT
TRBV9	-	-	TRBJ2-7	CASSRRGGYEQYF	TGTGCCAGCAGTAGACGGGGAGGCTACGAGCAGTACTTC
TRBV5-1	-	-	TRBJ2-1	CASSSDYRSYNEQFF	TGCGCCAGCAGCTCGGACTATCGCTCCTACAATGAGCAGTTCTTC
TRBV18	-	TRBD2	TRBJ2-5	CASSPPGLGRQETQYF	TGTGCCAGCTCACCACCGGGACTAGGAAGGCAAGAGACCCAGTACTTC
TRBV13	few	TRBD2	TRBJ2-2	CASSLYARTSGRAAAGELFF	TGTGCCAGCAGCTTATACGCCCGGACTAGCGGGAGGGCCGCCGCCGGGGAGCTGTTTTTT
TRBV5-4	few	-	TRBJ2-6	CASSSTGSSSGANVLTF	TGTGCCAGCAGCTCGACTGGAAGTAGCTCTGGGGCCAACGTCCTGACTTTC
TRBV30	-	-	TRBJ1-1	CAWVPGGRGAFF	TGTGCCTGGGTCCCTGGAGGACGGGGAGCTTTCTTT
TRBV11-3	-	TRBD1	TRBJ2-2	CASSDRVGGELFF	TGTGCCAGCAGCGACAGGGTCGGCGGGGAGCTGTTTTTT
TRBV19	-	-	TRBJ1-1	CASSPWGGTEAFF	TGTGCCAGTAGCCCCTGGGGGGGCACTGAAGCTTTCTTT
TRBV9	-	-	TRBJ1-1	CASSVGRGDTEAFF	TGTGCCAGCAGCGTAGGGCGGGGGGACACTGAAGCTTTCTTT
TRBV7-2	few	TRBD1	TRBJ1-2	CASSSRDRGDYGYTF	TGTGCCAGCAGCTCCAGGGACAGGGGCGACTATGGCTACACCTTC
TRBV4-1	-	-	TRBJ1-4	CASSQEADGATNEKLFF	TGCGCCAGCAGCCAAGAAGCTGACGGAGCAACTAATGAAAAACTGTTTTTT
TRBV29-1	-	TRBD2	TRBJ2-5	CSGSGGGETQYF	TGCAGCGGGAGCGGGGGTGGAGAGACCCAGTACTTC
TRBV29-1	-	-	TRBJ1-3	CSVGQEKGNTIYF	TGCAGCGTTGGACAGGAAAAAGGAAACACCATATATTTT
TRBV5-4	-	TRBD1	TRBJ2-2	CASSNHPGQGGNTGELFF	TGTGCCAGCAGCAATCACCCAGGACAGGGGGGAAACACCGGGGAGCTGTTTTTT
TRBV15	-	-	TRBJ1-5	CATSRESGNQPQHF	TGTGCCACCAGCAGAGAATCCGGGAATCAGCCCCAGCATTTT
TRBV9	-	-	TRBJ2-3	CASSAFTDTQYF	TGTGCCAGCAGCGCTTTCACAGATACGCAGTATTTT
TRBV6-4	-	-	TRBJ1-2	CASSDGLARGYTF	TGTGCCAGCAGTGACGGTCTCGCTAGGGGCTACACCTTC
TRBV4-1	-	-	TRBJ1-5	CASSQSPFRGVHQPQHF	TGCGCCAGCAGCCAGTCGCCTTTTAGGGGTGTACATCAGCCCCAGCATTTT
TRBV6-1	-	TRBD1	TRBJ1-2	CASSDWTGGLNYGYTF	TGTGCCAGCAGTGACTGGACAGGGGGCTTAAACTATGGCTACACCTTC
TRBV19	-	TRBD2	TRBJ2-2	CASSIVSGGVSNTGELFF	TGTGCCAGTAGTATAGTTAGCGGGGGGGTTTCGAACACCGGGGAGCTGTTTTTT
TRBV10-3	-	TRBD2	TRBJ2-7	CAITPTGGAYEQYF	TGTGCCATCACCCCAACGGGAGGTGCCTACGAGCAGTACTTC
TRBV6-5	-	TRBD2	TRBJ2-5	CASSRDYLKQETQYF	TGTGCCAGCAGCCGGGACTACCTTAAACAAGAGACCCAGTACTTC
TRBV6-4	-	-	TRBJ2-3	CASVIRGDTQYF	TGTGCCAGCGTGATTCGCGGAGATACGCAGTATTTT
TRBV10-1	-	-	TRBJ1-1	CASKESALNTEAFF	TGCGCCAGCAAGGAGTCAGCCCTGAACACTGAAGCTTTCTTT
TRBV30	-	-	TRBJ2-7	CAWSQLRTEGQYF	TGTGCCTGGAGTCAGTTGAGGACAGAGGGGCAGTACTTC
TRBV5-1	-	-	TRBJ2-5	CASSLNLETQYF	TGCGCCAGCAGCTTGAACTTAGAGACCCAGTACTTC
TRBV5-4	-	-	TRBJ2-3	CASSLDDILTDTQYF	TGTGCCAGCAGCTTGGACGACATCCTCACAGATACGCAGTATTTT
TRBV6-5	-	TRBD1	TRBJ1-5	CASSSRGHQPQHF	TGTGCCAGCAGTTCCAGGGGGCATCAGCCCCAGCATTTT
TRBV25-1	few	TRBD1	TRBJ1-1	CASSEQGAGGTEAFF	TGTGCCAGCAGTGAACAGGGGGCGGGTGGCACTGAAGCTTTCTTT
TRBV19	-	-	TRBJ2-2	CASSAGGNTGELFF	TGTGCCAGTAGTGCCGGTGGGAACACCGGGGAGCTGTTTTTT
TRBV5-6	-	-	TRBJ2-1	CASSFLSSSYNEQFF	TGTGCCAGCAGCTTCTTATCGAGCTCCTACAATGAGCAGTTCTTC
TRBV19	few	-	TRBJ2-1	CASSIGGPGGNEQFF	TGTGCCAGTAGTATAGGCGGCCCCGGAGGTAATGAGCAGTTCTTC
TRBV7-2	-	TRBD1	TRBJ2-7	CASSLSTGISYEQYF	TGTGCCAGCAGCTTATCGACAGGGATTAGCTACGAGCAGTACTTC
TRBV6-5	-	TRBD1	TRBJ1-1	CASSYLGQGGEAFF	TGTGCCAGCAGTTACTTAGGACAGGGGGGTGAAGCTTTCTTT
TRBV25-1	-	-	TRBJ1-3	CASRRSGGGNTIYF	TGTGCCAGCCGAAGATCGGGGGGTGGTAACACCATATATTTT
TRBV19	-	-	TRBJ1-1	CASSPPTGGGTEAFF	TGTGCCAGTAGTCCACCGACAGGAGGTGGCACTGAAGCTTTCTTT
TRBV7-9	-	TRBD2	TRBJ2-1	CASSRLAGGPNEQFF	TGTGCCAGCAGCCGACTAGCGGGAGGTCCCAATGAGCAGTTCTTC